This TCR beta chain was recovered during a study of OX40 agonist ivuxolimab in advanced cancers. The study, taken as a whole, reports: At doses 0.1 to 3.0 mg/kg, CD4+ and CD8+ clones expanded. Partial responders at 0.1-3.0 mg/kg showed near-lowest clonal expansion. On average, CD8+ T cells had more expanded clones than CD4+.

The repertoire was sequenced with immunoSEQ multiplex PCR; TCRdb's copy has only in-frame clones and lacks some. The data contain 35,000 to 40,000 clones, about 80% of them singletons. The CDR3 runs 15 residues. Germline V CDR1 and CDR2: SGHRS, YFSETQ. Points on this clone: Its antigen is not known. The junction departs from the called germline gene at one end, perhaps through a read error.

The TCR sequence derives from an adult with an advanced solid tumor such as melanoma, head and neck, liver or kidney cancer. The chain couples TRBV5-1 to TRBJ1-1; D remains unclear. The sequences come from CD4+ or CD8+ T cells sorted from blood, collected in a trial of the OX40 agonist ivuxolimab. CDR3 amino acids: CASSPVSVGNTKAFF. In DNA form, the CDR3 reads TGCGCCAGCAGCCCTGTTTCGGTGGGGAACACTAAAGCTTTCTTT.